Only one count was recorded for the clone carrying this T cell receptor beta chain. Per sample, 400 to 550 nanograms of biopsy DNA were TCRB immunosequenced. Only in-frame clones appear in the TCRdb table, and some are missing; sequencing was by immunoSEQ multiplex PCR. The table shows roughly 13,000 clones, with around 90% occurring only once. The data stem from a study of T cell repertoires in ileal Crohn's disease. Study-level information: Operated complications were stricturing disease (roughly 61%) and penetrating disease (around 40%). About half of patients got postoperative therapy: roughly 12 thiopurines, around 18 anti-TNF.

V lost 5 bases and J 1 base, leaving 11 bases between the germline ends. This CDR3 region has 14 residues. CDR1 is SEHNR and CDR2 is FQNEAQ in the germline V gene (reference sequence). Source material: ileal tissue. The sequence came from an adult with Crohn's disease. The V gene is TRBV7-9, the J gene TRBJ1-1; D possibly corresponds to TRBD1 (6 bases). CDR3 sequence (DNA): TGTGCCAGCAGCCCACAGGGCCAGAACACTGAAGCTTTCTTT. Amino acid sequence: CASSPQGQNTEAFF.